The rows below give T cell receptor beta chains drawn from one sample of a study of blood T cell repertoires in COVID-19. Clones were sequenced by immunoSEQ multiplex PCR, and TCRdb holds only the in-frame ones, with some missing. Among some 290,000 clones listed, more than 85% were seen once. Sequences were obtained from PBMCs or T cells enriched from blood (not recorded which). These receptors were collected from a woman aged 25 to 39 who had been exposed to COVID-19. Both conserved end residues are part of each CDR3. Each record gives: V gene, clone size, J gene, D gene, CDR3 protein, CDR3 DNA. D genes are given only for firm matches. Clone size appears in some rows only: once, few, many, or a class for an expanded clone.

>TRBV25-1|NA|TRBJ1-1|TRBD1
CASSGGQGRNAEAFF
TGTGCCAGCAGTGGCGGACAGGGGAGGAACGCTGAAGCTTTCTTT
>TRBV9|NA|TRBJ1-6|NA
CASSPNPTAVNSPLHF
TGTGCCAGCAGCCCAAATCCCACCGCGGTCAATTCACCCCTCCACTTT
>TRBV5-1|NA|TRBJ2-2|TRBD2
CASSLGTSVIGELFF
TGCGCCAGCAGCTTGGGGACTAGCGTAATCGGGGAGCTGTTTTTT
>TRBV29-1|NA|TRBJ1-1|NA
CSAGNLRTEAFF
TGCAGCGCCGGGAACCTCCGAACTGAAGCTTTCTTT
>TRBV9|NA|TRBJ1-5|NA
CASSVGRQLNQPQHF
TGTGCCAGCAGCGTAGGGAGACAGCTCAATCAGCCCCAGCATTTT
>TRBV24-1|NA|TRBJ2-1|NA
CATSDPGRKQFF
TGTGCCACCAGTGATCCGGGGAGGAAGCAGTTCTTC
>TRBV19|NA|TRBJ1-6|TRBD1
CASSIEPGGSSPLHF
TGTGCCAGTAGTATTGAGCCAGGGGGTAGCTCACCCCTCCACTTT
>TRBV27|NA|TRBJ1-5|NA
CASSFEASNQPQHF
TGTGCCAGCAGTTTCGAGGCGAGCAATCAGCCCCAGCATTTT
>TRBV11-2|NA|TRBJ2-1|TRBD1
CASTFGATGVNEQFF
TGTGCCAGCACCTTCGGGGCAACAGGGGTCAATGAGCAGTTCTTC
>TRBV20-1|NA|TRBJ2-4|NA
CSASPAGLAKNIQYF
TGCAGTGCTAGTCCTGCGGGACTAGCCAAAAACATTCAGTACTTC
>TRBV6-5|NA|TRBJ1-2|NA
CASAPGGTANYGYTF
TGTGCCAGCGCTCCCGGGGGGACCGCTAACTATGGCTACACCTTC
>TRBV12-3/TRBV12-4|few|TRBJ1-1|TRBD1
CASRHRGNTEAFF
TGTGCCAGCAGGCACAGGGGGAACACTGAAGCTTTCTTT
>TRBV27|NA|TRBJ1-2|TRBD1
CASGSRTGGVRGYTF
TGTGCCAGCGGCTCCCGGACAGGGGGCGTACGTGGCTACACCTTC
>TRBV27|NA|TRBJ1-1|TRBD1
CASSPGQGAAEAFF
TGTGCCAGCAGTCCCGGACAGGGGGCCGCTGAAGCTTTCTTT
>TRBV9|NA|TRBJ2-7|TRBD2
CASSASGGTYEQYF
TGTGCCAGCAGCGCTAGCGGGGGGACCTACGAGCAGTACTTC
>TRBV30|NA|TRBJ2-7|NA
CAWIEGSYEQYF
TGTGCCTGGATCGAGGGCTCCTACGAGCAGTACTTC
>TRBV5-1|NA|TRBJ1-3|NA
CASSYGEGNTIYF
TGCGCCAGCAGTTACGGGGAAGGAAACACCATATATTTT
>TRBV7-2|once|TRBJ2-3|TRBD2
CASRTSGGSDTQYF
TGTGCCAGCCGGACTAGCGGGGGGTCAGATACGCAGTATTTT
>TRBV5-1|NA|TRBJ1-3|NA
CASSLYVSSGNTIYF
TGCGCCAGCAGCTTGTACGTGAGCTCTGGAAACACCATATATTTT
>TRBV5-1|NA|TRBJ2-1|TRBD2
CASSLGGGTNEQFF
TGCGCCAGCAGCTTGGGCGGGGGGACAAATGAGCAGTTCTTC
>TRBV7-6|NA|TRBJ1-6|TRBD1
CASSLWSGQDDSPLHF
TGTGCCAGCAGCTTATGGTCGGGACAGGACGATTCACCCCTCCACTTT
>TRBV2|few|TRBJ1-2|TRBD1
CASTGQGAVYGYTF
TGTGCCAGCACCGGACAGGGGGCCGTCTATGGCTACACCTTC
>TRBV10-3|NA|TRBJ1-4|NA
CAISDSKGHPNEKLFF
TGTGCCATCAGTGATTCAAAGGGACACCCAAATGAAAAACTGTTTTTT
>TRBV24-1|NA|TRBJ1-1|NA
CATRGTQNTEAFF
TGTGCCACCAGGGGGACTCAGAACACTGAAGCTTTCTTT
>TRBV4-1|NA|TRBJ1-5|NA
CASSQDLQGGNQPQHF
TGCGCCAGCAGCCAAGATTTACAGGGAGGCAATCAGCCCCAGCATTTT
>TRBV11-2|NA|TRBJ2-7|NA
CASRLGRGTSSYEQYF
TGTGCCAGCAGACTAGGGCGGGGGACATCGTCCTACGAGCAGTACTTC
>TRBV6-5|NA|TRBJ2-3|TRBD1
CASRRDRTYTDTQYF
TGTGCCAGCAGACGGGACAGGACTTACACAGATACGCAGTATTTT
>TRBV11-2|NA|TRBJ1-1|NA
CASRALFSNTEAFF
TGTGCCAGCAGGGCTTTGTTTTCGAACACTGAAGCTTTCTTT
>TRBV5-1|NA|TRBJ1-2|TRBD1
CASSLEGGNYGYTF
TGCGCCAGCAGCTTGGAAGGGGGCAACTATGGCTACACCTTC